This TCR beta chain was captured by sequencing in a study of Ad26.COV2.S vaccination and SARS-CoV-2 variants. Overall study context: Administration of Ad26.COV2.S was intramuscular, either once or twice 56 days apart.

Sample treatment: roughly 18 received Ad26.COV2.S at low or high dose, single or two shots; 5 received placebo; per-sample allocation not given. The study sampled participants on day 63 after the first vaccine or placebo injection. Germline V lookup: CDR1 SQVTM, CDR2 ANQGSEA. Trimming took off 3 bases at V and 8 bases at J, with 13 bases between the two ends. The CDR3 loop spans 12 amino acids. Sequencing used immunoSEQ multiplex PCR; TCRdb keeps in-frame clones, though not all of them. The sample records more than 300,000 clones, about 86% being singletons. The gene calls are TRBV29-1 and TRBJ1-2; D unresolved. The sample was peripheral blood, taken in a trial of Ad26.COV2.S vaccine versus placebo. This receptor was taken from a person between 18 and 65 years old who received the Ad26.COV2.S COVID-19 vaccine or a placebo. The CDR3 is CSVDRGIIGYTF. The CDR3 region has the DNA TGCAGCGTTGATCGGGGAATAATAGGCTACACCTTC.